This T cell receptor beta chain is from a study of OX40 agonist ivuxolimab in advanced cancers. Study context: Patients' therapy was ivuxolimab, an antibody that acts as an agonist of OX40 (CD134).

The CDR3 covers 16 residues. Germline-derived CDR1 and CDR2 are SGHRS and YFSETQ. Only in-frame clones appear in the TCRdb table, and some are missing; sequencing was by immunoSEQ multiplex PCR. The sample lists 77,000 or so clones, 87% occurring once. Findings and limits, study-wide: Both blood CD4+ and CD8+ T cells showed clonal growth by week 6 at 0.1 to 3.0 mg/kg. Expansion of clones was among the lowest in partial responders at 0.1-3.0 mg/kg.

Turning to this clone: What it binds is not known.

Sample: CD4+ or CD8+ T cells sorted from blood, taken in a trial of the OX40 agonist ivuxolimab. The receptor comes from an adult with an advanced solid tumor such as melanoma, head and neck, liver or kidney cancer. This chain joins TRBV5-1 and TRBJ2-5, with 9 bases aligning to TRBD2. The J call is doubtful: the DNA matches TRBJ2-7 better. CDR3 in amino acids: CASSLPSGESSYEQYF. In DNA form, the CDR3 reads TGCGCCAGCAGCTTGCCTAGCGGGGAAAGCTCCTACGAGCAGTACTTC.